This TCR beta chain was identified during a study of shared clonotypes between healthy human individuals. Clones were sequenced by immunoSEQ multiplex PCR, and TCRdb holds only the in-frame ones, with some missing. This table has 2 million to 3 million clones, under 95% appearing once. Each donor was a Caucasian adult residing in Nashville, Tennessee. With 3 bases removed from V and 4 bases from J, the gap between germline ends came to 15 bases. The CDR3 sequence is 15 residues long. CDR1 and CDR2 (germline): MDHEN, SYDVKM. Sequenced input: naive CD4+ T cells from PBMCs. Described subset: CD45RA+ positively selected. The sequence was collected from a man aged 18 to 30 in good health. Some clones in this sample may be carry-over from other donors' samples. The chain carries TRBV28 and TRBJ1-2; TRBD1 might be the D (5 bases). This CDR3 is CASSFLSGTVYGYTF. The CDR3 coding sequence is TGTGCCAGCAGTTTCCTCTCCGGGACGGTCTATGGCTACACCTTC.